The 4 T cell receptor beta chains reported below all come from one sample, sequenced in a study of OX40 agonist ivuxolimab in advanced cancers. This table comes from immunoSEQ multiplex PCR, and its TCRdb copy is limited to in-frame clones, with some not included. The sample has 55,000 to 80,000 clones, roughly four fifths seen once. The starting material was CD4+ or CD8+ T cells sorted from blood, obtained in a trial of the OX40 agonist ivuxolimab. The receptors were sampled from an adult with an advanced solid tumor such as melanoma, head and neck, liver or kidney cancer.

The V gene is TRBV5-1, the J gene TRBJ2-1, with 8 positions matching TRBD2. Germline CDR1 and CDR2: SGHRS and YFSETQ. This CDR3 spans 15 amino acids. Germline trimming cut 0 bases from V and 8 bases from J; bases unmatched to any gene: 7. For the CDR3, the DNA is TGCGCCAGCAGCTTGGGCAGCGGGAGACTCGATGAGCAGTTCTTC. It translates to CASSLGSGRLDEQFF. The complete variable domain, with remaining parts taken from reference TRBV5-1 and TRBJ2-1, reads KAGVTQTPRYLIKTRGQQVTLSCSPISGHRSVSWYQQTPGQGLQFLFEYFSETQRNKGNFPGRFSGRQFSNSRSEMNVSTLELGDSALYLCASSLGSGRLDEQFFGPGTRLTVL.

The chain couples TRBV7-3 to TRBJ1-1, with D maybe TRBD1 (5 bases). The CDR3 totals 15 residues. Deletions cut 3 bases from V and 5 bases from J, with 16 bases between. Looked up from germline, CDR1 is SGHTA and CDR2 is FQGTGA. Here the CDR3 reads CASSFSGGAGTEAFF. Written as DNA, the CDR3 is TGTGCCAGCAGCTTTTCGGGGGGAGCGGGGACTGAAGCTTTCTTT. The full variable domain, its missing parts supplied by reference TRBV7-3 and TRBJ1-1, is GAGVSQTPSNKVTEKGKYVELRCDPISGHTALYWYRQSLGQGPEFLIYFQGTGAADDSGLPNDRFFAVRPEGSVSTLKIQRTERGDSAVYLCASSFSGGAGTEAFFGQGTRLTVV.

This clone has a handful of counts. V usage is TRBV7-9 and J usage is TRBJ1-3, with 10 bases matching TRBD1. In germline, CDR1 is SEHNR, CDR2 FQNEAQ (reference sequence). V dropped 5 bases and J dropped 4; count of bases not matched to a gene: 5. The CDR3 covers 15 residues. CDR3 residues: CASSPDRGAGNTIYF. The CDR3 DNA follows: TGTGCCAGCAGCCCGGACAGGGGGGCCGGAAACACCATATATTTT.

The chain combines TRBV19 with TRBJ1-5, with 7 bases lining up with TRBD1. This CDR3 spans 14 amino acids. V gave up 10 bases and J gave up 1 base; unmatched junction bases: 7. Germline V gene lookup returns CDR1 LNHDA and CDR2 SQIVND (reference sequence). The CDR3 here is CATEDRRSNQPQHF. The CDR3 nucleotides are TGTGCCACCGAGGACAGGAGAAGCAATCAGCCCCAGCATTTT.